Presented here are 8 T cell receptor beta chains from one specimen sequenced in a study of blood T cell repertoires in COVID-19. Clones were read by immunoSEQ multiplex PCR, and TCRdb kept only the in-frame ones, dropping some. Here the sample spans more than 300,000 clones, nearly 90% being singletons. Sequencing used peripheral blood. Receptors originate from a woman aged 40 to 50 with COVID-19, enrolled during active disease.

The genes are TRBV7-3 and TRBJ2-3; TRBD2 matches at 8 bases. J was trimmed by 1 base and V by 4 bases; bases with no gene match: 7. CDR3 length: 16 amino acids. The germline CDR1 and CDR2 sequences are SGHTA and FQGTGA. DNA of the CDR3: TGTGCCAGCAGCTCAGGAAGAGCGGGGGGCACAGATACGCAGTATTTT. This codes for CASSSGRAGGTDTQYF.

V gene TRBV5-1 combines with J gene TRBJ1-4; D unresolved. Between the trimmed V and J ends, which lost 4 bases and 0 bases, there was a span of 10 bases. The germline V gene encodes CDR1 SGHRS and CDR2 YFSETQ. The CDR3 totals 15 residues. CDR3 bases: TGCGCCAGCAGCCCCTCAGGCGCAACTAATGAAAAACTGTTTTTT. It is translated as CASSPSGATNEKLFF. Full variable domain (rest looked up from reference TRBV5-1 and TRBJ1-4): KAGVTQTPRYLIKTRGQQVTLSCSPISGHRSVSWYQQTPGQGLQFLFEYFSETQRNKGNFPGRFSGRQFSNSRSEMNVSTLELGDSALYLCASSPSGATNEKLFFGSGTQLSVL.

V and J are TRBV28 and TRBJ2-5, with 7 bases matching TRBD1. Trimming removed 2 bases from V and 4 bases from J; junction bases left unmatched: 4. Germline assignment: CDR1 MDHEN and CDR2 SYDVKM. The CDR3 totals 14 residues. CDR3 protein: CASSLTRTGETQYF. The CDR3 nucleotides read TGTGCCAGCAGTTTAACTCGGACAGGAGAGACCCAGTACTTC.

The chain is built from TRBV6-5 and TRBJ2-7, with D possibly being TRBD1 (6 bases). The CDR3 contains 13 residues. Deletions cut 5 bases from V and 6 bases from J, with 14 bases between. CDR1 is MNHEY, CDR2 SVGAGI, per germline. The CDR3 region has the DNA TGTGCCAGCAGTCATACCGGACAGAGCGAGCAGTACTTC. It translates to CASSHTGQSEQYF.

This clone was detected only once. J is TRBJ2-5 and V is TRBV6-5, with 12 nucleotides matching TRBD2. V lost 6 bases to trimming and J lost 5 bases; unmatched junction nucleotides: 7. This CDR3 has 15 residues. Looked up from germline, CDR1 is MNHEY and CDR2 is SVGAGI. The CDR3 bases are TGTGCCAGCAGGCGACTAGCGGGGGATATTGAGACCCAGTACTTC. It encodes CASRRLAGDIETQYF.

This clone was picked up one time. CDR3 sequence (DNA): TGCAGCGTTGAAGTATTCCACGGCGGTGCTAACTATGGCTACACCTTC. Amino acids: CSVEVFHGGANYGYTF. The chain has TRBV29-1 and TRBJ1-2, with D unresolved. Trimming shortened V by 1 base and J by 0 bases, and 15 bases separated the two germline ends. This CDR3 has 16 residues. Germline V lookup: CDR1 SQVTM, CDR2 ANQGSEA.

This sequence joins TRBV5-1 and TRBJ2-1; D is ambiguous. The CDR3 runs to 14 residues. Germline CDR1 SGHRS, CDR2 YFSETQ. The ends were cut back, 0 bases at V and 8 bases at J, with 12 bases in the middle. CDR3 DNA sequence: TGCGCCAGCAGCTTGGTAACATTTTCTTATGAGCAGTTCTTC. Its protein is CASSLVTFSYEQFF.

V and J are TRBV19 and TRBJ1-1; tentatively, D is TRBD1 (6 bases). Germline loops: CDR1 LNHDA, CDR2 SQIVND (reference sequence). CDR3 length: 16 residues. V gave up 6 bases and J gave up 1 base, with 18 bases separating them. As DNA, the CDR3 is TGTGCCAGTAGAATCTGGCAGGGGAGGGGGAACACTGAAGCTTTCTTT. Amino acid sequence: CASRIWQGRGNTEAFF. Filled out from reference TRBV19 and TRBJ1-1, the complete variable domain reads DGGITQSPKYLFRKEGQNVTLSCEQNLNHDAMYWYRQDPGQGLRLIYYSQIVNDFQKGDIAEGYSVSREKKESFPLTVTSAQKNPTAFYLCASRIWQGRGNTEAFFGQGTRLTVV.